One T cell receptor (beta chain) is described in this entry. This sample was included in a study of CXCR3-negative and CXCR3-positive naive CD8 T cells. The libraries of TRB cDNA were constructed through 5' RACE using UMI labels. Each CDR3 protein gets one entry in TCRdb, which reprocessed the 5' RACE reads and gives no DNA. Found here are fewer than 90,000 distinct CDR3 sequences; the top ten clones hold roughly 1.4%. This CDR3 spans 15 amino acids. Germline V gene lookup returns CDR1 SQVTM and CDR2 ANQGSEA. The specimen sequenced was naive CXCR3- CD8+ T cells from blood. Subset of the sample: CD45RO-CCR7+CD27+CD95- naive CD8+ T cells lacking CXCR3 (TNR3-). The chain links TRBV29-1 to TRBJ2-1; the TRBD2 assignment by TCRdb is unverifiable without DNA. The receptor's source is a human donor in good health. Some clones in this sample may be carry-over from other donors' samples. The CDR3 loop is CSVGGSGGSYNEQFF.